This entry describes one TCR beta chain. Antigen: not known. The data were taken from a study of vaccination and CD4 T cells after COVID-19. In the study overall: Convalescent donors: six male, four female; seven Caucasian, two Asian, one multiracial, two Hispanic. Post-COVID sampling occurred a median 101 days after diagnosis (range 35 to 161).

Documented treatment: roughly 11-day PBMC culture with coronavirus spike peptide pools or control peptides (ViraFEST assay). Sequencing of the DNA from cultured CD4+ T cells was carried out with the Oncomine TCR Beta short-read assay. TCRdb reprocessed the PCR reads with MiXCR, giving one entry per CDR3 protein. The sample holds 7,400 or so distinct CDR3 sequences, just over 55% seen once. The CDR3 runs to 15 residues. V shed 1 base and J shed 6 bases, with 14 bases lying between them. CDR1 is MNHEY, CDR2 SVGEGT, per germline. The clonotype comes from a human donor who had recovered from COVID-19. The sequenced sample consisted of CD4+ T cells from blood, cultured in vitro. V gene TRBV6-2 or TRBV6-3 combines with J gene TRBJ2-3; a possible D gene is TRBD2 (6 bases). CDR3 protein: CASSYFGGSGDTQYF. The CDR3 coding sequence is TGTGCCAGCAGTTACTTCGGGGGTTCGGGCGATACGCAGTATTTT.